This T cell receptor beta chain is from a study of blood T cell repertoires in COVID-19. Trimming left V 3 bases short and J 0 bases short, with 12 bases between. The germline V gene has CDR1 MNHEY and CDR2 SMNVEV (reference sequence). The CDR3 spans 15 residues. Assay used: immunoSEQ multiplex PCR; TCRdb lists only in-frame clones, some missing. The sample yields around 99,000 clones, less than 90% seen once. This receptor was taken from a human donor in a cohort sampled during active COVID-19. Sequenced material: peripheral blood. The rearrangement uses TRBV27 and TRBJ2-7; D may be TRBD1 (6 bases). The CDR3: CASSLDSYSSYEQYF. For the CDR3, the DNA is TGTGCCAGCAGTTTGGACAGTTATTCCTCCTACGAGCAGTACTTC.